The 28 T cell receptor beta chains presented below share a single source sample, sequenced in a study of shared clonotypes between healthy human individuals. This table comes from immunoSEQ multiplex PCR, and its TCRdb copy is limited to in-frame clones, with some not included. The sample consists of some 530,000 clones, over 75% of them appearing once. The specimen sequenced was PBMCs. These receptors all come from a woman aged 40 to 50 in good health. Some clones in this sample may be carry-over from other donors' samples.

The chain's CDR3 is CASSLASPREGRYTQYF. In nucleotides, the CDR3 is TGCGCCAGCAGCTTGGCCTCTCCGCGGGAGGGCCGATATACGCAGTATTTT. The chain uses TRBV5-1 and TRBJ2-3, with 9 positions matching TRBD2. The CDR3 covers 17 residues. V lost 0 bases, J lost 7 bases, and 12 bases stayed unmatched. Germline CDR1 and CDR2: SGHRS and YFSETQ.

Of note for this clone: A far more abundant clone sits one base away, making this likely a read error. This sample also contains other DNA sequences that code for the same CDR3. The chain joins TRBV25-1 to TRBJ2-1; TRBD2 matches at 9 bases. This CDR3 region has 14 residues. Germline CDR1 reads MGHDK; CDR2 reads SYGVNS. The CDR3 region has the DNA TGTGCTAGCGTAGCGGGAGTGAGTTACAATGAGCAGTTCTTC. It translates to CASVAGVSYNEQFF.

This clone was recorded only once. This rearrangement joins TRBV11-3 to TRBJ2-7; D could derive from TRBD1 or TRBD2 (5 bases each). V was trimmed by 0 bases and J by 2 bases, leaving 11 bases between them. The CDR3 has 15 residues. CDR1 SGHNT and CDR2 YENEEA come from the germline V gene. For the CDR3, the DNA is TGTGCCAGCAGCTTAGACGGGGCTAACACCTACGAGCAGTACTTC. Residues: CASSLDGANTYEQYF.

This clone was counted a few times. The chain recombines TRBV11-2 with TRBJ2-7; tentatively, D is TRBD2 (6 bases). CDR3 length: 13 amino acids. V was pared by 5 bases and J by 4 bases, with 12 bases between. The germline CDR1 and CDR2 sequences are SGHAT and FQNNGV. The CDR3 loop reads CASSQGLPYEQYF. The CDR3 bases are TGTGCCAGCAGCCAGGGACTTCCGTACGAGCAGTACTTC.

V gene TRBV28 combines with J gene TRBJ2-7; D perhaps matches TRBD2 (6 bases). The CDR3 is 15 residues long. Germline V gives CDR1 MDHEN, CDR2 SYDVKM. Trimming left V 3 bases short and J 2 bases short, with 14 bases between. The CDR3 DNA reads as TGTGCCAGCAGTTTGGCAGGACTATCACCCTACGAGCAGTACTTC. This sequence encodes CASSLAGLSPYEQYF.

This chain uses TRBV7-8 with TRBJ1-3; D unresolved. The CDR3 loop spans 16 amino acids. The V end lost 1 base, the J end lost 0 bases, and 10 bases lay between the germline ends. CDR1 and CDR2 from the germline V gene are SGHVS and FQNEAQ. DNA for the CDR3: TGTGCCAGCAGCTTAGTGCACAGCTACTCTGGAAACACCATATATTTT. The encoded protein is CASSLVHSYSGNTIYF.

The V call is TRBV5-1, the J call TRBJ2-7; 7 nucleotides align to TRBD2. V shed 2 bases, J shed 7 bases, and the junction held 9 bases outside the gene matches. The CDR3 has 14 amino acids. Germline V gene sequence: CDR1 SGHRS, CDR2 YFSETQ. The DNA of the CDR3 is TGCGCCAGCAGCTTAACAGCGGGATCACGGGAGCAGTACTTC. Its protein is CASSLTAGSREQYF.

The V call is TRBV5-1, the J call TRBJ2-2, with TRBD1 identical over 8 bases. Germline loops: CDR1 SGHRS, CDR2 YFSETQ. The CDR3 totals 17 residues. V lost 3 bases and J lost 2; bases outside the gene matches: 9. The CDR3 here is CASSSLTGDDNTGELFF. DNA of the CDR3: TGCGCCAGCAGCTCCTTGACAGGGGATGATAACACCGGGGAGCTGTTTTTT.

The chain carries TRBV19 and TRBJ2-7; 16 nucleotides align to TRBD2. The J segment lost 5 bases and the V segment lost 3 bases, leaving 4 bases of the junction unmatched. The CDR3 loop spans 16 amino acids. Germline assignment: CDR1 LNHDA and CDR2 SQIVND (reference sequence). Here the CDR3 reads CASSMGLAGGPDEQYF. Here the CDR3 DNA reads TGTGCCAGTAGTATGGGACTAGCGGGAGGGCCGGACGAGCAGTACTTC.

The chain is built from TRBV4-2 and TRBJ2-3; D call uncertain. CDR3 length: 14 residues. With 1 base removed from V and 3 bases from J, the gap between germline ends came to 8 bases. Germline values: CDR1 LGHNA, CDR2 YNFKEQ. CDR3 sequence (DNA): TGTGCCAGCAGCCAAGGAACAATTACAGATACGCAGTATTTT. Protein sequence: CASSQGTITDTQYF.

The chain recombines TRBV4-2 with TRBJ1-1; no clear D gene. The ends were cut back, 1 base at V and 6 bases at J, with 9 bases in the middle. The CDR3 has 13 residues. Germline V gene sequence: CDR1 LGHNA, CDR2 YNFKEQ. The DNA for the CDR3 is TGTGCCAGCAGCCAAGTCCATAAGGCTGAAGCTTTCTTT. This codes for CASSQVHKAEAFF.

The chain combines TRBV7-9 with TRBJ2-1; D uncertain. V was clipped by 7 bases and J by 6 bases, with 13 bases between them. Germline CDR1 SEHNR, CDR2 FQNEAQ (reference sequence). The CDR3 spans 13 residues. The CDR3 sequence is CASTLEWGNEQFF. The CDR3 bases are TGTGCCAGCACTCTCGAGTGGGGCAATGAGCAGTTCTTC.

Comment on this clone: One junction end does not reproduce the germline sequence, and a read error may be involved. The V gene is TRBV10-3, the J gene TRBJ1-1, with D hard to call. The germline V gene encodes CDR1 ENHRY and CDR2 SYGVKD. The CDR3 is 14 amino acids. In nucleotides, the CDR3 is TGTGCCGTCAGTGAGTCGACGGATACTTCTGAAGCTTTCTTT. Its translation is CAVSESTDTSEAFF.

As for this clone: This probably arose from a read error, given a far larger clone one base away. A read error is likely, as this CDR3 ends without the conserved phenylalanine or tryptophan. The V call is TRBV7-2, the J call TRBJ2-7; D assignment may be TRBD1 or TRBD2 (5 bases each). Trimming cost V 1 base and J 6 bases, with 10 bases left between them. CDR3 size: 13 residues. Germline loops: CDR1 SGHTA, CDR2 FQGNSA. The DNA of the CDR3 is TGTGCCAGCAGCTTAGGAGGGGTTAGCGAGCAGTACTCC. This codes for CASSLGGVSEQYS.

As for this clone: This probably arose from a read error, given a far larger clone one base away. Distinct nucleotide sequences in the sample also encode this CDR3. The V call is TRBV11-2, the J call TRBJ2-5, with 7 bases lining up with TRBD2. The end of the DNA aligns better with TRBJ2-7, so the J call may be wrong. Germline CDR1 and CDR2: SGHAT and FQNNGV. The CDR3 extends over 16 amino acids. The CDR3 DNA is TGTGCCAGCAGCTTATACGGGAGGACGACCTCCTACGAGCAGTACTTC. Protein product: CASSLYGRTTSYEQYF.

Details on this clone: Since a much larger clone is just one base distant, this may be a read error. This sequence joins TRBV21-1 and TRBJ2-1; the listed D gene, TRBD2, was not tested against the DNA. TRBV21-1 is designated a pseudogene. The CDR3 contains 15 residues. The CDR3, as DNA: TGTGCCAGCAGCAGAGAGGGCCTCACCTACAATGAGCAGCTCTTC. Protein product: CASSREGLTYNEQLF.

This chain joins TRBV28 and TRBJ2-7; TRBD1 matches at 7 bases. This CDR3 comprises 13 residues. Germline-derived CDR1 and CDR2 are MDHEN and SYDVKM. V lost 3 bases and J lost 5; bases outside the gene matches: 4. The CDR3 is CASSFQTGDEQYF. The DNA of the CDR3 is TGTGCCAGCAGTTTTCAAACAGGGGACGAGCAGTACTTC. Variable domain in full (rest from reference TRBV28 and TRBJ2-7): DVKVTQSSRYLVKRTGEKVFLECVQDMDHENMFWYRQDPGLGLRLIYFSYDVKMKEKGDIPEGYSVSREKKERFSLILESASTNQTSMYLCASSFQTGDEQYFGPGTRLTVT.

This clone was observed at least ten times. This chain joins TRBV6-4 and TRBJ2-1; D is perhaps TRBD2 (6 bases). This CDR3 is built from 14 residues. V was pared by 3 bases and J by 6 bases, with 12 bases between. From germline, CDR1 is MRHNA and CDR2 SNTAGT. CDR3 nucleotides: TGTGCCAGCAGTGAGACGGGAGCGAGCAATGAGCAGTTCTTC. This translates into CASSETGASNEQFF.

The chain combines TRBV28 with TRBJ2-7; 8 nucleotides match TRBD1. This CDR3 has 15 amino acids. Germline values: CDR1 MDHEN, CDR2 SYDVKM. V trimming: 5 bases; J trimming: 0 bases; junction bases outside the gene matches: 6. The chain's CDR3 is CASSSWDRSSYEQYF. CDR3 sequence (DNA): TGTGCCAGCAGTAGTTGGGACAGGAGCTCCTACGAGCAGTACTTC.

This clone was observed a handful of times. This likely came from a read error, as a far larger clone is one base away. The CDR3 reads CSVRGRTDTWELFF. The CDR3 DNA follows: TGCAGCGTCAGGGGGCGAACTGACACCTGGGAGCTGTTTTTT. The gene calls are TRBV29-1 and TRBJ2-2; TRBD1 matches 8 bases. Germline-derived CDR1 and CDR2 are SQVTM and ANQGSEA. The CDR3 extends over 14 amino acids.

In its sample, this clone was seen once. The chain combines TRBV30 with TRBJ1-3; D not certain. This CDR3 contains 13 residues. V lost 0 bases, J lost 0 bases, and 3 bases lay in between. Germline V gene sequence: CDR1 GTSNPN, CDR2 SVGIG (reference sequence). CDR3 nucleotide sequence: TGTGCCTGGAGTGTAAACTCTGGAAACACCATATATTTT. It codes for CAWSVNSGNTIYF.

A note on this clone: Other nucleotide sequences from this sample produce the same CDR3. This chain joins TRBV4-3 and TRBJ1-2; D is unclear. V shed 0 bases and J shed 5 bases, with 10 bases lying between them. The CDR3 is made up of 14 amino acids. The V gene's germline CDR1 is LGHNA and CDR2 YSLEER. The CDR3 loop is CASSQDRQIYGYTF. The CDR3 coding sequence is TGCGCCAGCAGCCAAGATCGCCAGATTTATGGCTACACCTTC.

The V gene is TRBV19, the J gene TRBJ2-3, with D possibly TRBD1 on 6 matching bases. The CDR3 loop spans 13 amino acids. The germline V gene encodes CDR1 LNHDA and CDR2 SQIVND (reference sequence). The V end lost 4 bases, the J end lost 2 bases, and 7 bases lay between the germline ends. Here the CDR3 DNA reads TGTGCCAGTAGTACAGGGGTCACAGATACGCAGTATTTT. Its protein is CASSTGVTDTQYF.

The chain links TRBV11-2 to TRBJ2-1; D unclear. The CDR3 sequence is 15 residues long. V dropped 4 bases and J dropped 4 bases, with 14 bases sitting between them. Germline assignment: CDR1 SGHAT and CDR2 FQNNGV. CDR3 sequence reads: CASSYDPFEYNEQFF. Here the CDR3 DNA reads TGTGCCAGCAGCTACGATCCCTTCGAGTACAATGAGCAGTTCTTC. Full variable domain (rest looked up from reference TRBV11-2 and TRBJ2-1): EAGVAQSPRYKIIEKRQSVAFWCNPISGHATLYWYQQILGQGPKLLIQFQNNGVVDDSQLPKDRFSAERLKGVDSTLKIQPAKLEDSAVYLCASSYDPFEYNEQFFGPGTRLTVL.

The CDR3 here is CASRGTSGRNNEQFF. DNA of the CDR3: TGTGCCAGCAGAGGAACCAGCGGGAGGAACAATGAGCAGTTCTTC. The gene calls are TRBV6-5 and TRBJ2-1; 9 bases are shared with TRBD2. CDR1 MNHEY and CDR2 SVGAGI come from the germline V gene. CDR3 length: 15 residues. With V trimmed by 6 bases and J by 5 bases, 8 bases remained unmatched.

As concerns this clone: This likely stems from a read error, as it lies one base from a far larger clone. Other nucleotide sequences from this sample produce the same CDR3. V usage is TRBV18 and J usage is TRBJ1-5; 9 nucleotides agree with TRBD1. CDR1 KGHSH and CDR2 LQKENI come from the germline V gene. This CDR3 spans 15 amino acids. In DNA, the CDR3 is TGCGCCAGCTCACCAGACAGGGGGGACAATCAGCCCCAGCATTTT. It is translated as CASSPDRGDNQPQHF.

The chain has TRBV10-1 and TRBJ2-1; possibly TRBD2 for D (6 bases). Germline loops: CDR1 WNHNN, CDR2 SYGVQD (reference sequence). The CDR3 runs 12 residues. Trimming took 10 bases from V and 2 from J, leaving 9 bases between them. In nucleotides, the CDR3 is TGCGCCAACGCGGGACCCTACAATGAGCAGTTCTTC. It translates to CANAGPYNEQFF.

The chain employs TRBV19 and TRBJ2-2; 9 bases line up with TRBD2. Germline V CDR1 and CDR2: LNHDA, SQIVND (reference sequence). With 6 bases clipped from V and 4 bases from J, the junction kept 12 bases outside the gene matches. The CDR3 consists of 17 residues. CDR3 residues: CASRKFSSTSGTGELFF. CDR3 in DNA: TGTGCCAGTAGGAAGTTCTCATCGACTAGCGGCACCGGGGAGCTGTTTTTT.